The 23 T cell receptor beta chains given below trace back to one sample, sequenced in a study. Sequencing was performed with immunoSEQ multiplex PCR; in TCRdb, only in-frame clones are kept and a portion is missing. The sample lists tens of thousands of clones, more than 85% seen once, with about 10% in the top ten. Sequenced material: PBMCs. Receptors were obtained from a middle-aged man with rheumatoid arthritis.

The V gene is TRBV19, the J gene TRBJ1-5; tentative D call: TRBD1 (5 bases). V lost 7 bases, J lost 5 bases, and 18 bases lay in between. CDR1 is LNHDA and CDR2 is SQIVND in the germline V gene (reference sequence). This CDR3 spans 15 amino acids. The CDR3 region is CASTVLARADQPQHF. In DNA, the CDR3 is TGTGCCAGTACCGTCCTGGCCAGGGCTGATCAGCCCCAGCATTTT.

This chain uses TRBV19 with TRBJ2-1; the D gene could be TRBD1 or TRBD2 (5 bases each). Germline V gives CDR1 LNHDA, CDR2 SQIVND (reference sequence). Between the trimmed V and J ends, which lost 6 bases and 15 bases, there was a span of 18 bases. The CDR3 covers 12 residues. The CDR3 DNA reads TGTGCCAGTAGCGCGACGGGGCCCTACAGGTTCTTC. The encoded protein is CASSATGPYRFF.

Only a few counts were recorded for this clone. The V call is TRBV3-1 (or the pseudogene TRBV3-2), the J call TRBJ1-1, with 8 bases that match TRBD1. V shed 3 bases and J 7 bases; nucleotides not matched to a gene: 7. The CDR3 is 14 residues long. Germline CDR1 LGHDT, CDR2 YNNKEL (reference sequence). In DNA, the CDR3 is TGTGCCAGCAGCCACCCAGGACAGGGCGGTGAAGCTTTCTTT. Translating it yields CASSHPGQGGEAFF.

This chain connects TRBV4-1 to TRBJ2-1; D may be TRBD2 (6 bases). The CDR3 has 16 amino acids. CDR1 and CDR2 (germline): MGHRA, YSYEKL. V dropped 1 base and J dropped 2 bases, with 12 bases sitting between them. CDR3 loop: CASSQVASVTYNEQFF. CDR3 in DNA: TGCGCCAGCAGCCAAGTAGCTAGCGTAACCTACAATGAGCAGTTCTTC.

The count of this clone is one. This chain links TRBV4-1 with TRBJ2-7, with D perhaps matching TRBD2 (6 bases). CDR1 and CDR2 from the germline V gene are MGHRA and YSYEKL. V shed 0 bases and J shed 0 bases, with 12 bases lying between them. This CDR3 comprises 16 residues. CDR3: CASSQDSGGTSYEQYF. The CDR3 DNA reads TGCGCCAGCAGCCAAGATTCGGGCGGGACCTCCTACGAGCAGTACTTC.

V and J are TRBV2 and TRBJ1-1; 7 bases are a match to TRBD1. CDR1 and CDR2 (germline): SNHLY, FYNNEI. J gave up 5 bases and V 9 bases, and 12 bases lay outside the gene matches. The CDR3 runs 14 residues. In DNA, the CDR3 is TGTGCCAGGACGGGGGAGGGGGCAAGGACTGAAGCTTTCTTT. Residues: CARTGEGARTEAFF.

The chain has TRBV7-9 and TRBJ2-7; TRBD2 matches 7 bases. Per germline, CDR1 SEHNR and CDR2 FQNEAQ (reference sequence). The CDR3 extends over 14 amino acids. The J segment lost 3 bases and the V segment lost 1 base, leaving 3 bases of the junction unmatched. The CDR3 DNA is TGTGCCAGCAGCTTAGTCGCGGGGGACTACGAGCAGTACTTC. Protein: CASSLVAGDYEQYF.

V is TRBV12-3 or TRBV12-4 and J is TRBJ1-5; no definite D call. The ends were cut back, 7 bases at V and 5 bases at J, with 12 bases in the middle. The CDR3 covers 13 residues. CDR3 amino acids: CASTSGVYQPQHF. In DNA, the CDR3 is TGTGCCAGCACCTCAGGCGTCTATCAGCCCCAGCATTTT.

This clone was seen a few times. DNA of the CDR3: TGTGCCACCTCCAGGGGCTCTGGAAACACCATATATTTT. Translating it yields CATSRGSGNTIYF. This chain connects TRBV7-3 to TRBJ1-3; TRBD1 might be the D (6 bases). V lost 10 bases to trimming and J lost 0 bases, with 10 bases between them. Germline loops: CDR1 SGHTA, CDR2 FQGTGA. The CDR3 covers 13 residues.

This chain links TRBV3-1 (or the pseudogene TRBV3-2) with TRBJ2-5; D is uncertain. Deletions cut 1 base from V and 2 bases from J, with 14 bases between. The CDR3 extends over 16 amino acids. CDR1 is LGHDT and CDR2 is YNNKEL in the germline V gene (reference sequence). The CDR3 is CASSQGTLRYQETQYF. The CDR3 DNA sequence: TGTGCCAGCAGCCAAGGGACCTTACGTTATCAAGAGACCCAGTACTTC.

This chain joins TRBV5-5 and TRBJ2-2; either TRBD1 or TRBD2 may supply D (7 bases each). V lost 1 base and J lost 3, with 13 bases in between. The CDR3 has 16 amino acids. CDR1 and CDR2 from the germline V gene are SGHKS and YYEKEE (reference sequence). In DNA, the CDR3 is TGTGCCAGCAGCTTGTGGGGAGGGGGCGACACCGGGGAGCTGTTTTTT. It specifies CASSLWGGGDTGELFF.

This chain links TRBV27 with TRBJ2-7, with a possible D match to TRBD2 (6 bases). Trimming stripped 0 bases from V and 3 bases from J, with 9 bases between. The CDR3 is made up of 14 amino acids. Germline V CDR1 and CDR2: MNHEY, SMNVEV (reference sequence). For the CDR3, the DNA is TGTGCCAGCAGTTTATCGCAGGGAGGCTACGAGCAGTACTTC. Translated: CASSLSQGGYEQYF.

The chain is built from TRBV6-6 and TRBJ1-4, with a tentative D call TRBD1 (5 bases). CDR3 length equals 14 residues. The V end lost 4 bases, the J end lost 5 bases, and 11 bases lay between the germline ends. From germline, CDR1 is MNHNY and CDR2 SVGAGI (reference sequence). CDR3 protein: CASSFPGRNEKLFF. DNA for the CDR3: TGTGCCAGCAGTTTTCCGGGACGGAATGAAAAACTGTTTTTT.

The CDR3 DNA reads as TGTGCCAGCTCCCCTACAGGGGTGGATACGCAGTATTTT. This translates into CASSPTGVDTQYF. The V call is TRBV18, the J call TRBJ2-3; 7 bases are shared with TRBD1. This CDR3 comprises 13 residues. The V gene's germline CDR1 is KGHSH and CDR2 LQKENI. V lost 6 bases and J lost 6; bases outside the gene matches: 6.

This clone was detected only once. This chain connects TRBV3-1 (or the pseudogene TRBV3-2) to TRBJ1-1; D is uncertain. The CDR3 is 17 amino acids. CDR1 LGHDT and CDR2 YNNKEL come from the germline V gene (reference sequence). Trimming took off 0 bases at V and 0 bases at J, with 14 bases between the two ends. This chain's CDR3 is CASSQDVGSMMNTEAFF. DNA of the CDR3: TGTGCCAGCAGCCAAGATGTAGGCAGTATGATGAACACTGAAGCTTTCTTT.

The rearrangement joins TRBV7-3 to TRBJ1-6, with TRBD1 as a possible D gene (6 bases). This CDR3 has 17 residues. Trimming cost V 5 bases and J 0 bases, with 14 bases left between them. Germline V gene data show CDR1 as SGHTA and CDR2 as FQGTGA. CDR3 DNA sequence: TGTGCCAGCAGCCCCAGGGGCATATACTCCTATAATTCACCCCTCCACTTT. Translated, it gives CASSPRGIYSYNSPLHF.

This clone was observed a single time. V is TRBV9 and J is TRBJ2-1; a weak D match, TRBD2 (6 bases). The CDR3 length is 13 residues. Germline V gene sequence: CDR1 SGDLS, CDR2 YYNGEE. Trimming shortened V by 0 bases and J by 12 bases, and 13 bases separated the two germline ends. The CDR3 nucleotides are TGTGCCAGCAGCGTAGGGGTTGGAGGGGTGCAGTTCTTC. Translation: CASSVGVGGVQFF.

The chain combines TRBV3-1 (or the pseudogene TRBV3-2) with TRBJ1-2; D may be TRBD1 (6 bases). From germline, CDR1 is LGHDT and CDR2 YNNKEL (reference sequence). The germline V and J ends were trimmed by 1 base and 8 bases, with 14 bases remaining between them. The CDR3 is 14 amino acids. CDR3 residues: CASSQGIQGGGYTF. DNA for the CDR3: TGTGCCAGCAGCCAAGGAATACAGGGCGGCGGCTACACCTTC.

V usage is TRBV2 and J usage is TRBJ1-2, with TRBD1 matching over 8 bases. Trimming removed 5 bases from V and 5 bases from J; junction bases left unmatched: 13. The germline V gene encodes CDR1 SNHLY and CDR2 FYNNEI. This CDR3 is built from 16 residues. Here the CDR3 DNA reads TGTGCCAGCAGTATGGTCAGGGGGCGGACGGCTTATGGCTACACCTTC. It yields the protein CASSMVRGRTAYGYTF.

The V and J genes are TRBV27 and TRBJ1-5, with no clear D. Germline V gives CDR1 MNHEY, CDR2 SMNVEV (reference sequence). V was trimmed by 8 bases and J by 3 bases, leaving 11 bases between them. The CDR3 sequence is 13 residues long. CDR3 bases: TGTGCCAGCTCCGACGGCTACAATCAGCCCCAGCATTTT. Its protein product is CASSDGYNQPQHF.

On this clone itself: The junction differs from germline at one of its ends, possibly a read error. The V call is TRBV20-1, the J call TRBJ2-7; 8 nucleotides match TRBD2. CDR3 length equals 14 residues. CDR1 is DFQATT, CDR2 SNEGSKA, per germline (reference sequence). The CDR3 coding sequence is TGCAGTGCTAGTGGTCTAGCGGGCCCCACCGTTGAGGTCTTC. Its protein is CSASGLAGPTVEVF.

The chain carries TRBV29-1 and TRBJ2-1, with 8 bases fitting TRBD1. CDR1 and CDR2 (germline): SQVTM, ANQGSEA. The CDR3 spans 14 residues. V shed 6 bases, J shed 8 bases, and the junction held 12 bases outside the gene matches. The CDR3: CSVRRQGKFDEQFF. CDR3 bases: TGCAGCGTCCGACGACAGGGGAAATTCGATGAGCAGTTCTTC.

The chain employs TRBV12-3 or TRBV12-4 and TRBJ1-2; no firm D call. This CDR3 is built from 12 residues. The V gene lost 6 bases and the J gene lost 4 bases, with 9 bases spanning the gap. The CDR3: CASSPTVYGYTF. The CDR3 region has the DNA TGTGCCAGCAGCCCGACGGTCTATGGCTACACCTTC.